This record looks at one T cell receptor beta chain sequence and its context. This sample is drawn from a study of blood T cell repertoires in COVID-19. Looking at the study overall: Sources were T cells, B-cell-depleted T cells, or PBMCs; the material itself was cDNA or gDNA.

With 8 bases removed from V and 0 bases from J, the gap between germline ends came to 12 bases. Germline CDR1 reads LNHDA; CDR2 reads SQIVND (reference sequence). The CDR3 runs to 14 residues. How the authors handled the data: The authors estimated nucleated cell counts from reference gene primer amplification. Only in-frame clones appear in the TCRdb table, and some are missing; sequencing was by immunoSEQ multiplex PCR. D and trimming come from the DNA, and the V and J calls and clone size come from that table. The sample consists of around 150,000 clones, approximately 95% of them appearing once. The rearrangement links TRBV19 to TRBJ2-3; D possibly corresponds to TRBD2 (6 bases). Source material: peripheral blood. The TCR originated in a woman aged 45-60 years with acute or convalescent COVID-19. CDR3 amino acids: CASGISGSTDTQYF. The CDR3 DNA reads TGTGCCAGTGGGATAAGCGGGAGCACAGATACGCAGTATTTT. Full variable domain (outside the CDR3, taken from reference TRBV19 and TRBJ2-3): DGGITQSPKYLFRKEGQNVTLSCEQNLNHDAMYWYRQDPGQGLRLIYYSQIVNDFQKGDIAEGYSVSREKKESFPLTVTSAQKNPTAFYLCASGISGSTDTQYFGPGTRLTVL.